The 13 T cell receptor beta chains below come from one sample, sequenced in a study of OX40 agonist ivuxolimab in advanced cancers. Sequencing was performed with immunoSEQ multiplex PCR; in TCRdb, only in-frame clones are kept and a portion is missing. Among 50,000 to 75,000 clones listed, 91% were seen once. The input for sequencing was CD4+ or CD8+ T cells sorted from blood, taken in a trial of the OX40 agonist ivuxolimab. Every receptor here comes from an adult with an advanced solid tumor such as melanoma, head and neck, liver or kidney cancer.

This rearrangement joins TRBV19 to TRBJ2-3; 9 nucleotides match TRBD1. With 5 bases clipped from V and 2 bases from J, the junction kept 8 bases outside the gene matches. This CDR3 is 16 amino acids long. The germline CDR1 and CDR2 sequences are LNHDA and SQIVND (reference sequence). Written as DNA, the CDR3 is TGTGCCAGTAGTTCGATCCGGGACAGGGACACAGATACGCAGTATTTT. It encodes CASSSIRDRDTDTQYF.

The chain has TRBV28 and TRBJ2-1; D gene uncertain. Germline assignment: CDR1 MDHEN and CDR2 SYDVKM. There are 16 residues in the CDR3. The germline V and J ends were trimmed by 2 bases and 8 bases, with 19 bases remaining between them. The CDR3 bases are TGTGCCAGCAGTTTAAGGCCGGGTTATTGGGGTTATGAGCAGTTCTTC. Its translation: CASSLRPGYWGYEQFF.

The CDR3 sequence: CASSLAKLYNEQFF. The CDR3 DNA reads as TGTGCCAGCTCCCTAGCCAAACTCTACAATGAGCAGTTCTTC. The genes are TRBV6-5 and TRBJ2-1; D perhaps matches TRBD2 (5 bases). The CDR3 covers 14 residues. Trimming shortened V by 8 bases and J by 3 bases, and 14 bases separated the two germline ends. Germline lookup yields CDR1 MNHEY and CDR2 SVGAGI.

This clone was observed a few times. The genes are TRBV15 and TRBJ1-1; D ambiguous. This CDR3 is built from 14 residues. Trimming cost V 0 bases and J 5 bases, with 10 bases left between them. CDR1 and CDR2 (germline): LNHNV, YYDKDF (reference sequence). CDR3 residues: CATSRDRSQTEAFF. DNA of the CDR3: TGTGCCACCAGCAGAGATCGGAGTCAAACTGAAGCTTTCTTT.

The rearrangement links TRBV14 to TRBJ2-7; D ambiguous. The CDR3 loop spans 12 amino acids. Trimming took 1 base from V and 3 from J, leaving 4 bases between them. Germline loops: CDR1 SGHDN, CDR2 FVKESK. The CDR3 region has the DNA TGTGCCAGCAGCCAAGCCCACTACGAGCAGTACTTC. This encodes CASSQAHYEQYF.

This chain joins TRBV18 and TRBJ1-1; 9 positions match TRBD1. With V trimmed by 3 bases and J by 8 bases, 10 bases remained unmatched. The CDR3 contains 15 residues. CDR1 KGHSH and CDR2 LQKENI come from the germline V gene. As DNA, the CDR3 is TGTGCCAGCTCACCCCCCGGGACAGGGCTCACCGAAGCTTTCTTT. It translates to CASSPPGTGLTEAFF.

The genes are TRBV5-1 and TRBJ2-5; TRBD2 matches at 7 bases. Germline V CDR1 and CDR2: SGHRS, YFSETQ. J gave up 5 bases and V 2 bases, and 9 bases lay outside the gene matches. There are 15 residues in the CDR3. DNA of the CDR3: TGCGCCAGCAGCTTCCAGGACGGGGGGATTGAGACCCAGTACTTC. It codes for CASSFQDGGIETQYF.

The chain has TRBV6-5 and TRBJ2-2; unclear D gene. V was clipped by 6 bases and J by 0 bases, with 11 bases between them. This CDR3 comprises 15 residues. From germline, CDR1 is MNHEY and CDR2 SVGAGI. The CDR3 sequence is CASRLSGPNTGELFF. CDR3 nucleotides: TGTGCCAGCAGGCTAAGTGGGCCGAACACCGGGGAGCTGTTTTTT.

This chain links TRBV5-1 with TRBJ2-7, with 9 bases fitting TRBD1. CDR1 is SGHRS, CDR2 YFSETQ, per germline. V shed 0 bases and J 0 bases; nucleotides not matched to a gene: 7. The CDR3 extends over 17 amino acids. The CDR3 bases are TGCGCCAGCAGCTTGGGGGACAGGGATCCCAGCTCCTACGAGCAGTACTTC. Translating it yields CASSLGDRDPSSYEQYF. Based on the CDR3 plus reference TRBV5-1 and TRBJ2-7, the full variable domain is KAGVTQTPRYLIKTRGQQVTLSCSPISGHRSVSWYQQTPGQGLQFLFEYFSETQRNKGNFPGRFSGRQFSNSRSEMNVSTLELGDSALYLCASSLGDRDPSSYEQYFGPGTRLTVT.

The CDR3 is CASSIGEGNEQFF. Here the CDR3 DNA reads TGTGCCAGTAGTATTGGGGAGGGCAATGAGCAGTTCTTC. The chain links TRBV19 to TRBJ2-1; 7 positions agree with TRBD2. With V trimmed by 3 bases and J by 6 bases, 2 bases remained unmatched. CDR3 length equals 13 residues. From germline, CDR1 is LNHDA and CDR2 SQIVND (reference sequence).

V and J are TRBV19 and TRBJ1-3; D remains ambiguous. Trimming left V 3 bases short and J 2 bases short, with 11 bases between. The germline V gene encodes CDR1 LNHDA and CDR2 SQIVND (reference sequence). The CDR3 has 15 residues. The CDR3 DNA reads TGTGCCAGTAGTATTTATGCCTACCCTGGAAACACCATATATTTT. Its translation is CASSIYAYPGNTIYF.

The table lists this clone with a few counts. The chain has TRBV5-1 and TRBJ1-1, with D perhaps matching TRBD1 (5 bases). Germline lookup yields CDR1 SGHRS and CDR2 YFSETQ. The germline V and J ends were trimmed by 0 bases and 1 base, with 7 bases remaining between them. The CDR3 sequence is 14 residues long. The CDR3 region has the DNA TGCGCCAGCAGCTTGGGCAGGGAGAACACTGAAGCTTTCTTT. Its protein product is CASSLGRENTEAFF.

The V and J genes are TRBV27 and TRBJ2-4; 8 nucleotides line up with TRBD1. The CDR3 length is 14 residues. From germline, CDR1 is MNHEY and CDR2 SMNVEV (reference sequence). Trimming cost V 5 bases and J 8 bases; bases outside gene matches: 8. CDR3 sequence (DNA): TGTGCCAGCAGTCTCCTGACAGGGGATGACATTCAGTACTTC. Translated, it gives CASSLLTGDDIQYF.